This T cell receptor (beta chain) came from a study of blood T cell repertoires in COVID-19. Study background: PBMCs, B-cell-depleted T cells, or T cells were the source of the cDNA or gDNA that made up the material.

The repertoire was sequenced with immunoSEQ multiplex PCR; TCRdb's copy has only in-frame clones and lacks some. This table holds roughly 70,000 clones, about 87% found once. V lost 10 bases to trimming and J lost 3 bases, with 13 bases between them. The CDR3 length is 13 residues. Germline CDR1 and CDR2: SGHAT and FQNNGV. This clone has a handful of counts. The source of this sequence is a woman older than 75 with active COVID-19. This chain joins TRBV11-2 and TRBJ1-3; the D gene is possibly TRBD1 (5 bases). Sequenced input: peripheral blood. The CDR3 nucleotides read TGTGCCACCGCGGAGGGGCTTGGAAACACCATATATTTT. This gives the protein CATAEGLGNTIYF.